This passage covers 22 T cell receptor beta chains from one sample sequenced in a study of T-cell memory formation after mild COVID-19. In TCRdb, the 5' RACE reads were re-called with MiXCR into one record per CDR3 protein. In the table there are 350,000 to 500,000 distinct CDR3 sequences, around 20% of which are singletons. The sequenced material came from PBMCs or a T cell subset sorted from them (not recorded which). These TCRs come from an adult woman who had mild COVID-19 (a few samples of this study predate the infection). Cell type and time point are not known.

The CDR3 DNA sequence: TGCGCCAGCAGCTTGGGGGCTAGCTCCTCCTACAATGAGCAGTTCTTC. Translating it yields CASSLGASSSYNEQFF. This chain links TRBV5-1 with TRBJ2-1, with D perhaps TRBD2 (5 bases). V shed 0 bases and J shed 0 bases, with 10 bases lying between them. CDR1 and CDR2 from the germline V gene are SGHRS and YFSETQ. CDR3 length: 16 amino acids.

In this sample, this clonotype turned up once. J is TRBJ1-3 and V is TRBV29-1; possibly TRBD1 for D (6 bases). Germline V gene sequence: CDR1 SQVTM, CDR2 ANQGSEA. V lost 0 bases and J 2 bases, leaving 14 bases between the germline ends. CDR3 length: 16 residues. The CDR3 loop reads CSVEDHWGAAGNTIYF. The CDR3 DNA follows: TGCAGCGTTGAAGATCACTGGGGGGCTGCTGGAAACACCATATATTTT.

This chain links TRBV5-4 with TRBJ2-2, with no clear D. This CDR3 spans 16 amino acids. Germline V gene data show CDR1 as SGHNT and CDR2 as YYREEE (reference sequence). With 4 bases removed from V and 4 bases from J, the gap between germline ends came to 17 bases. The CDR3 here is CASSRPTVKGTGELFF. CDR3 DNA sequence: TGTGCCAGCAGCCGCCCGACGGTTAAGGGCACCGGGGAGCTGTTTTTT.

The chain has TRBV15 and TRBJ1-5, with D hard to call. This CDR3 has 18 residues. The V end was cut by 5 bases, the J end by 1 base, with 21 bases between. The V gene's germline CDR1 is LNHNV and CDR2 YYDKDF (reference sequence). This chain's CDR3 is CATSPTRIDGGSNQPQHF. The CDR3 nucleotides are TGTGCCACCAGCCCCACCAGGATTGACGGAGGGAGCAATCAGCCCCAGCATTTT.

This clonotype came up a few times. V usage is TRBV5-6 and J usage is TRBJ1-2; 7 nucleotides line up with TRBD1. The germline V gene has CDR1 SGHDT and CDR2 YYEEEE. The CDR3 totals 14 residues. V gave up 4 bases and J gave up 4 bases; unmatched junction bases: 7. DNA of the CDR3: TGTGCCAGCAGCCCTCAGGGGGTCGGCTATGGCTACACCTTC. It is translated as CASSPQGVGYGYTF. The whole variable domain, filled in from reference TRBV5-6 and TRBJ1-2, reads DAGVTQSPTHLIKTRGQQVTLRCSPKSGHDTVSWYQQALGQGPQFIFQYYEEEERQRGNFPDRFSGHQFPNYSSELNVNALLLGDSALYLCASSPQGVGYGYTFGSGTRLTVV.

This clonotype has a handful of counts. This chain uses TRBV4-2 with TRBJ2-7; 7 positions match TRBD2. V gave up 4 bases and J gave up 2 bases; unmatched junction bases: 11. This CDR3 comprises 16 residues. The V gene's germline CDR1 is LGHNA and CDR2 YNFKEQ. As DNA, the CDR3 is TGTGCCAGCAGCCCCCCTCTCGGGGCGGGGGCCTACGAGCAGTACTTC. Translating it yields CASSPPLGAGAYEQYF.

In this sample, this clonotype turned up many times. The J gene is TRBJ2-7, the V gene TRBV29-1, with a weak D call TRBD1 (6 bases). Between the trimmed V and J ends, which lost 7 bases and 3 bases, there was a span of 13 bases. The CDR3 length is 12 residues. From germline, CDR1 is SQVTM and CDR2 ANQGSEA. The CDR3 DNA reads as TGCAGCGCTACCGGGACAAGCTACGAGCAGTACTTC. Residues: CSATGTSYEQYF.

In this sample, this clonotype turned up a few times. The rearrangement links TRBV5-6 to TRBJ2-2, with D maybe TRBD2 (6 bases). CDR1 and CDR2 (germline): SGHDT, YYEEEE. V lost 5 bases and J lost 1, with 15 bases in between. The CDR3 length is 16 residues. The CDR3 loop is CASSAMGGLNTGELFF. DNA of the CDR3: TGTGCCAGCAGTGCCATGGGGGGTTTGAACACCGGGGAGCTGTTTTTT.

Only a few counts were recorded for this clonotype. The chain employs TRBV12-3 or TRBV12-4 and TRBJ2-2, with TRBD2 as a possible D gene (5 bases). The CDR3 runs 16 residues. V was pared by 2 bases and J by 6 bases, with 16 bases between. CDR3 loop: CASSLPGEPRPGELFF. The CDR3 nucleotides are TGTGCCAGCAGTTTACCCGGGGAGCCTCGTCCCGGGGAGCTGTTTTTT.

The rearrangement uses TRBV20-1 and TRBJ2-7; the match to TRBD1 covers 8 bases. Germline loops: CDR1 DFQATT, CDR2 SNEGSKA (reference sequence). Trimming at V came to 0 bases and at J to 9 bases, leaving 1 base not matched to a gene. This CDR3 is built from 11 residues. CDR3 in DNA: TGCAGTGCTAGAGATGGACAGGGGCAGTACTTC. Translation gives CSARDGQGQYF.

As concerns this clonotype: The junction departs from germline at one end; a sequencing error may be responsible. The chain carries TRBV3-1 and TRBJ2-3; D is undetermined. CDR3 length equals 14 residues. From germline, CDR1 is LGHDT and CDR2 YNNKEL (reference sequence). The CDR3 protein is CASSLYGPTYTQYF. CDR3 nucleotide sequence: TGTGCCAGCAGCCTTTACGGGCCCACATATACGCAGTATTTT.

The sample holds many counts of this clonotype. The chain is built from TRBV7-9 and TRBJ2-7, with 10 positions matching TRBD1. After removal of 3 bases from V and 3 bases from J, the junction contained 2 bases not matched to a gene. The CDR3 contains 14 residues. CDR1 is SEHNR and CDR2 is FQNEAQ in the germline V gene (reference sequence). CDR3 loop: CASSLGQGFYEQYF. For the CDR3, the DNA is TGTGCCAGCAGCTTGGGACAGGGGTTCTACGAGCAGTACTTC.

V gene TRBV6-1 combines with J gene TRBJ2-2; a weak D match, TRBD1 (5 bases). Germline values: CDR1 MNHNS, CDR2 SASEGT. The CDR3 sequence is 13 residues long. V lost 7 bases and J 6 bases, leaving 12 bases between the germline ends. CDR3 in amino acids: CASKGARAGELFF. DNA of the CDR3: TGTGCCAGCAAAGGGGCAAGGGCCGGGGAGCTGTTTTTT.

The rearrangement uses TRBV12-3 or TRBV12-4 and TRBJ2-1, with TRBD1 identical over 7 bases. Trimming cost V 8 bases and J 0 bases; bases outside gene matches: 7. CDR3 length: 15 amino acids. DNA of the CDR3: TGTGCCAGCCAAGGACAGGACACCTCCTACAATGAGCAGTTCTTC. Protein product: CASQGQDTSYNEQFF.

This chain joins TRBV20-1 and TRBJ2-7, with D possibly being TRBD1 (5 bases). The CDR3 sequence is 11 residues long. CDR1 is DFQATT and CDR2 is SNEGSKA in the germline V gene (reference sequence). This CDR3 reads CSRSRGNEQYF. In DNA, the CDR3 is TGCAGCCGATCAAGGGGCAACGAGCAGTACTTC.

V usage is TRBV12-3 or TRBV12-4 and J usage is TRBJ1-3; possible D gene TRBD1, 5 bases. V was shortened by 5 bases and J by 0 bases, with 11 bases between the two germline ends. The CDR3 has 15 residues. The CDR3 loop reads CASSMGRSSGNTIYF. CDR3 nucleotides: TGTGCCAGCAGTATGGGACGGAGCTCTGGAAACACCATATATTTT.

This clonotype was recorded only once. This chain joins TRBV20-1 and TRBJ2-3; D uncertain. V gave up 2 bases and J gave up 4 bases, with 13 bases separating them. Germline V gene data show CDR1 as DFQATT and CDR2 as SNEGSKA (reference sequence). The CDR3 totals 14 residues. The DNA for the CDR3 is TGCAGTGCTAGATCCCTGGGGTGGGCAGATACGCAGTATTTT. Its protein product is CSARSLGWADTQYF.

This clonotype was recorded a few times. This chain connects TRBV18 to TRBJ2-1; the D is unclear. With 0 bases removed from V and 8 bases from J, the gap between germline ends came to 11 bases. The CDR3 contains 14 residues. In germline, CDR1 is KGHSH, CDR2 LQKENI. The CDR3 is CASSPPAWADEQFF. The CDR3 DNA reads TGTGCCAGCTCACCACCGGCTTGGGCGGATGAGCAGTTCTTC.

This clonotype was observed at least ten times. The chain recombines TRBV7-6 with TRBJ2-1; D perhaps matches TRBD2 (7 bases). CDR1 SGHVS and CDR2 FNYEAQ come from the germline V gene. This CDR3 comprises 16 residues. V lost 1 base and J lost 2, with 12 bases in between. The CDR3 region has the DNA TGTGCCAGCAGCTTAGGGGCGGGGGCCCCCTACAATGAGCAGTTCTTC. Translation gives CASSLGAGAPYNEQFF.

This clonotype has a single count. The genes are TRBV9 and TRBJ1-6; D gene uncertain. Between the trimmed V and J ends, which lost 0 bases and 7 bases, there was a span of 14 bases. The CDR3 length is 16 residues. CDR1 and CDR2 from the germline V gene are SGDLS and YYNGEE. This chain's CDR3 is CASSVDGGRINSPLHF. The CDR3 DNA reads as TGTGCCAGCAGCGTAGACGGTGGCAGAATCAATTCACCCCTCCACTTT.

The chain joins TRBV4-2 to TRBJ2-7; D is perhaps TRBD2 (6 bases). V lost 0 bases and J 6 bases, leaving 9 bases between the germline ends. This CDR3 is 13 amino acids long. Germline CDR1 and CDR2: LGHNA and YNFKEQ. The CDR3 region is CASSQDGGVEQYF. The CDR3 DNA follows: TGTGCCAGCAGCCAAGACGGAGGGGTCGAGCAGTACTTC.

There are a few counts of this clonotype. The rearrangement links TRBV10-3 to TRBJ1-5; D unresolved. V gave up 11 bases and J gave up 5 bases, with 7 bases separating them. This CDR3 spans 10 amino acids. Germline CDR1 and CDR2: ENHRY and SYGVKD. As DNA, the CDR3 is TGTGCCGTTCCTTATCAGCCCCAGCATTTT. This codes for CAVPYQPQHF.